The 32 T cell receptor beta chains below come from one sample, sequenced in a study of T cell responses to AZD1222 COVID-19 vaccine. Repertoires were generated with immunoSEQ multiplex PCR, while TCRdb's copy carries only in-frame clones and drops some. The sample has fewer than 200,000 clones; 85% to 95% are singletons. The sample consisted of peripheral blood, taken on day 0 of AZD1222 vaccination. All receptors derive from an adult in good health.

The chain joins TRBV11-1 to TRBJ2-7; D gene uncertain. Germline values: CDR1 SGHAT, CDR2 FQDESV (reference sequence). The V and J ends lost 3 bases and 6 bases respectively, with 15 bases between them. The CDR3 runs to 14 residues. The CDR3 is CASSFQPLEGEQYF. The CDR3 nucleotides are TGTGCCAGCAGCTTTCAACCTCTAGAAGGCGAGCAGTACTTC.

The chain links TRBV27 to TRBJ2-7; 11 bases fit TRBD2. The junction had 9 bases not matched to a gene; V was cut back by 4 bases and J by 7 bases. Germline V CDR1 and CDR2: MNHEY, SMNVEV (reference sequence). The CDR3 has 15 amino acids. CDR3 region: CASSSGTSGFQEQYF. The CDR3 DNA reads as TGTGCCAGCAGTTCCGGGACTAGCGGTTTTCAGGAGCAGTACTTC.

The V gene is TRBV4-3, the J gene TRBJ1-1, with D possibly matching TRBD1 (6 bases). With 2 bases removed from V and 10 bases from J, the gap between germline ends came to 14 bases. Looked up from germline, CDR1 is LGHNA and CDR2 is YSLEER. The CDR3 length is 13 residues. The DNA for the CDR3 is TGCGCCAGCAGCCAATCACAGGGACTGAGAGCTTTCTTT. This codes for CASSQSQGLRAFF.

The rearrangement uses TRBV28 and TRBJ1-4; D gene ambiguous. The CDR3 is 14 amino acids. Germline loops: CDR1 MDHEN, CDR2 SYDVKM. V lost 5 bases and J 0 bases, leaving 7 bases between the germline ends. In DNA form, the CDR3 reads TGTGCCAGCAGTCCAGGCGCAACTAATGAAAAACTGTTTTTT. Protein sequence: CASSPGATNEKLFF.

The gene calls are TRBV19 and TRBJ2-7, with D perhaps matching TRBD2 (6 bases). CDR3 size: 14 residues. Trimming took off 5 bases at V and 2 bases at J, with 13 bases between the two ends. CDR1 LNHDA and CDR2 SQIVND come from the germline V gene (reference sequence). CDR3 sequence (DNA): TGTGCCAGTAGTTTCGGGGGACCTACCTACGAGCAGTACTTC. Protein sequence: CASSFGGPTYEQYF.

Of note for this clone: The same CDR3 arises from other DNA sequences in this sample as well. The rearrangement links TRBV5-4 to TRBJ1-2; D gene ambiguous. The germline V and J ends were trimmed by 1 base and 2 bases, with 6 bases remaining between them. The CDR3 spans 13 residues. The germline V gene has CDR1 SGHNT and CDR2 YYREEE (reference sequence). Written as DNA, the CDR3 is TGTGCCAGCAGCTTGTCAGAGAACTATGGCTACACCTTC. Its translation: CASSLSENYGYTF. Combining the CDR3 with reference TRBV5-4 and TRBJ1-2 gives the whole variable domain ETGVTQSPTHLIKTRGQQVTLRCSSQSGHNTVSWYQQALGQGPQFIFQYYREEENGRGNFPPRFSGLQFPNYSSELNVNALELDDSALYLCASSLSENYGYTFGSGTRLTVV.

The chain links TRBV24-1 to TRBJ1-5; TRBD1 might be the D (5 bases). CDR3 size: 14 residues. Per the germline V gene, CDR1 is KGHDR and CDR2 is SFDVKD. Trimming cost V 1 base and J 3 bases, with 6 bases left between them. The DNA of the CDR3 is TGTGCCACCAGTGATTTCGGGACCAATCAGCCCCAGCATTTT. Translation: CATSDFGTNQPQHF.

The CDR3 DNA sequence: TGTGCCAGTAGCACCGGGACAGGGGACGAGCAGTACTTC. It encodes CASSTGTGDEQYF. The V and J genes are TRBV19 and TRBJ2-7; 10 bases line up with TRBD1. Germline lookup yields CDR1 LNHDA and CDR2 SQIVND (reference sequence). V dropped 6 bases and J dropped 5; count of bases not matched to a gene: 4. The CDR3 loop spans 13 amino acids.

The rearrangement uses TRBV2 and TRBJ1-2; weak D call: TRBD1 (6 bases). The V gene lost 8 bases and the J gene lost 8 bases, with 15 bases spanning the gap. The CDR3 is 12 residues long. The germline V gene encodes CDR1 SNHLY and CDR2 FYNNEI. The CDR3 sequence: CASGGQLGGYTF. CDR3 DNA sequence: TGTGCCAGCGGGGGACAACTGGGAGGCTACACCTTC.

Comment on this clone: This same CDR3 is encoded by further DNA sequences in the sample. CDR3 in DNA: TGCAGCGGTAGAGACAGTACCTACGAGCAGTACTTC. This gives the protein CSGRDSTYEQYF. The chain couples TRBV29-1 to TRBJ2-7; a possible D gene is TRBD1 (5 bases). CDR3 length: 12 residues. Germline V gene sequence: CDR1 SQVTM, CDR2 ANQGSEA. The V end lost 7 bases, the J end lost 2 bases, and 12 bases lay between the germline ends.

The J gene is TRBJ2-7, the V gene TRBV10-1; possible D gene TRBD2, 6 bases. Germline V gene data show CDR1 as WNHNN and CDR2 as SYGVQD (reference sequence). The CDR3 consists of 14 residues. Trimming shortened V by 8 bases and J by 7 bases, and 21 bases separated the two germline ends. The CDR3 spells CASGNRDSRGEQYF. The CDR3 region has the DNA TGCGCCAGCGGGAACCGGGACTCTCGGGGGGAGCAGTACTTC.

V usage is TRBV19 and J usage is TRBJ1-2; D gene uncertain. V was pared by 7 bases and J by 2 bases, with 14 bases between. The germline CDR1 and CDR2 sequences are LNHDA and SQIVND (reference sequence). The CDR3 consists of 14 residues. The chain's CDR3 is CASTLAGKNYGYTF. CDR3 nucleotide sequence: TGTGCCAGTACCTTGGCGGGGAAAAACTATGGCTACACCTTC.

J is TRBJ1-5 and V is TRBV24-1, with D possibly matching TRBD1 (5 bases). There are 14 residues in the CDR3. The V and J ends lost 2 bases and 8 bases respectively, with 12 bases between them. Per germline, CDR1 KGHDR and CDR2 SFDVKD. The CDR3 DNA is TGTGCCACCAGTGATTGGGGGGACCTTGAGCCCCAGCATTTT. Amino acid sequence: CATSDWGDLEPQHF.

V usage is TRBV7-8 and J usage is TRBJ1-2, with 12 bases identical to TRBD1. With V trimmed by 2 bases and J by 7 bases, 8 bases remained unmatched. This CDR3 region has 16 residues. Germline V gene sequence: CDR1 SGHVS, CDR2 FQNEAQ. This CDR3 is CASSLFRDRGRGGYTF. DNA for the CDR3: TGTGCCAGCAGCTTATTCCGGGACAGGGGGCGGGGTGGCTACACCTTC.

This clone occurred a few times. CDR3 in DNA: TGTGCCAGCAGCCGGGCTAGCGGGAGGGTAGCAGATGAGCAGTTCTTC. Translated, it gives CASSRASGRVADEQFF. The chain is built from TRBV3-1 (or the pseudogene TRBV3-2) and TRBJ2-1, with 12 bases identical to TRBD2. Per the germline V gene, CDR1 is LGHDT and CDR2 is YNNKEL (reference sequence). This CDR3 has 16 amino acids. The trim removed 4 bases at V and 8 bases at J, leaving 9 bases unmatched.

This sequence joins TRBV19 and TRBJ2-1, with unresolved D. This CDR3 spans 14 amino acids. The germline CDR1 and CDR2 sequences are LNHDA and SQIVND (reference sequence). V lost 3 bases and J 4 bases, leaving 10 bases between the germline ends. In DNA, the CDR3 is TGTGCCAGTAGTATGTTGCGTTCGTACAATGAGCAGTTCTTC. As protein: CASSMLRSYNEQFF.

The DNA of the CDR3 is TGTGCCAGCAGTCTCAGGCGGGGCAATCAGCCCCAGCATTTT. Its protein is CASSLRRGNQPQHF. This chain uses TRBV27 with TRBJ1-5; D is undetermined. CDR1 and CDR2 (germline): MNHEY, SMNVEV (reference sequence). The CDR3 loop spans 14 amino acids. V was shortened by 5 bases and J by 2 bases, with 10 bases between the two germline ends.

The CDR3 DNA reads as TGTGCCAGCAGCTTATGGGGGGCGAACGAGCAGTACTTC. It translates to CASSLWGANEQYF. The V gene is TRBV7-9, the J gene TRBJ2-7; D tentatively reads TRBD1 or TRBD2 (6 bases each). Germline V gene data show CDR1 as SEHNR and CDR2 as FQNEAQ (reference sequence). The CDR3 is made up of 13 amino acids. Trimming took off 2 bases at V and 5 bases at J, with 10 bases between the two ends.

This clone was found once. The CDR3 loop reads CASSPTSYEQYV. CDR3 sequence (DNA): TGTGCCAGCAGTCCAACCTCCTACGAGCAGTACGTC. This rearrangement joins TRBV6-6 to TRBJ2-7; D remains unclear. The CDR3 sequence is 12 residues long. Germline loops: CDR1 MNHNY, CDR2 SVGAGI (reference sequence). Trimming shortened V by 5 bases and J by 0 bases, and 5 bases separated the two germline ends.

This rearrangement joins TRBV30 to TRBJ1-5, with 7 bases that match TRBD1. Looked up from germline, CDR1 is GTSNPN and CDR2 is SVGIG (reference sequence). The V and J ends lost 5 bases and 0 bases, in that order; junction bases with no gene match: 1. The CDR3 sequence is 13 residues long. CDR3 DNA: TGTGCCTGGGACAGGGCTAGCAATCAGCCCCAGCATTTT. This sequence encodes CAWDRASNQPQHF. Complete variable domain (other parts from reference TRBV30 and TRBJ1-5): SQTIHQWPATLVQPVGSPLSLECTVEGTSNPNLYWYRQAAGRGLQLLFYSVGIGQISSEVPQNLSASRPQDRQFILSSKKLLLSDSGFYLCAWDRASNQPQHFGDGTRLSIL.

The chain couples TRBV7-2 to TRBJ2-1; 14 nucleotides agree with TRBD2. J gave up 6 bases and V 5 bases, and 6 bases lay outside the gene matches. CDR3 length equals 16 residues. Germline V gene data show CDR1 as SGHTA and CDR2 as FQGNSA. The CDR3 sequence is CASSSATSGGANEQFF. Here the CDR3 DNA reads TGTGCCAGCAGCAGTGCGACTAGCGGGGGGGCCAATGAGCAGTTCTTC.

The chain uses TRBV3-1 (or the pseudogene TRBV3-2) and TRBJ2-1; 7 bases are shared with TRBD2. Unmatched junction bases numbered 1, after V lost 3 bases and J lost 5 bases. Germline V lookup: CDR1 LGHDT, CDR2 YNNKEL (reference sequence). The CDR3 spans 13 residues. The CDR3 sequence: CASSHLADNEQFF. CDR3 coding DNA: TGTGCCAGCAGCCACCTAGCGGACAATGAGCAGTTCTTC.

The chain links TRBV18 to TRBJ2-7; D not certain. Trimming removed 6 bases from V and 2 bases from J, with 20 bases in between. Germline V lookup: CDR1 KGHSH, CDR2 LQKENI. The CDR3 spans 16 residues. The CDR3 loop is CASSLGRAAAAYEQYF. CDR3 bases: TGTGCCAGCTCCCTCGGCCGGGCGGCGGCTGCCTACGAGCAGTACTTC. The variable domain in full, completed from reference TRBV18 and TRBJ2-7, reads NAGVMQNPRHLVRRRGQEARLRCSPMKGHSHVYWYRQLPEEGLKFMVYLQKENIIDESGMPKERFSAEFPKEGPSILRIQQVVRGDSAAYFCASSLGRAAAAYEQYFGPGTRLTVT.

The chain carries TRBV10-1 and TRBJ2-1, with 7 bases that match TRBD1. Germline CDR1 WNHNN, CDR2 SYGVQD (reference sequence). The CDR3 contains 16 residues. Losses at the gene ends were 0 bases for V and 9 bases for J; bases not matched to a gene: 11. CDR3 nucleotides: TGCGCCAGCAGTGAGTCGATGACAGGGAAGAGGTGTGAGCAGTTCTTC. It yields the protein CASSESMTGKRCEQFF.

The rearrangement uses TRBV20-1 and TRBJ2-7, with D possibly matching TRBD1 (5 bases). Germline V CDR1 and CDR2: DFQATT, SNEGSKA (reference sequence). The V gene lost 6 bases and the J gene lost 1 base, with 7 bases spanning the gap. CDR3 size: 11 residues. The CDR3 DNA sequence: TGCAGTGCAGGGGAATCCTACGAGCAGTACTTC. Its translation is CSAGESYEQYF.

The CDR3 loop reads CSASRPGYFNEQFF. The DNA for the CDR3 is TGCAGTGCTAGTAGGCCGGGGTACTTCAATGAGCAGTTCTTC. The chain carries TRBV20-1 and TRBJ2-1; D might be TRBD2 (5 bases). From germline, CDR1 is DFQATT and CDR2 SNEGSKA (reference sequence). The CDR3 spans 14 residues. V was clipped by 3 bases and J by 6 bases, with 15 bases between them.

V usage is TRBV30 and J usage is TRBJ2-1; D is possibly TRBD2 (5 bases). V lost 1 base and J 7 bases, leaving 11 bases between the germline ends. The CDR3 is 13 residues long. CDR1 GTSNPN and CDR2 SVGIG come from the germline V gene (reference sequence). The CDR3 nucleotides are TGTGCCTGGAGTGGTACTAGTTTGAATGAGCAGTTCTTC. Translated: CAWSGTSLNEQFF.

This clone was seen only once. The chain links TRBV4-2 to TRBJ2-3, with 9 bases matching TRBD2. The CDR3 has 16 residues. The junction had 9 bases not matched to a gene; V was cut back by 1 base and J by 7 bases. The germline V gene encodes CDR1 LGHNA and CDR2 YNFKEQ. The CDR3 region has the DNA TGTGCCAGCAGCCAAGGGCGCGGGAGGGCCGTATATACGCAGTATTTT. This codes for CASSQGRGRAVYTQYF.

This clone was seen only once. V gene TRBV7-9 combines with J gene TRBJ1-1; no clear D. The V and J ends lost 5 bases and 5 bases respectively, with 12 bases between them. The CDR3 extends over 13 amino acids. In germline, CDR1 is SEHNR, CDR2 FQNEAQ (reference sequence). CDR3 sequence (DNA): TGTGCCAGCAGCCAGGTACGAAAGACTGAAGCTTTCTTT. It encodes CASSQVRKTEAFF.

CDR3 region: CASSFTRTGGYEKLFF. The DNA of the CDR3 is TGTGCCAGCAGCTTCACTCGGACAGGGGGCTATGAAAAACTGTTTTTT. This chain uses TRBV7-2 with TRBJ1-4; 11 bases line up with TRBD1. Germline loops: CDR1 SGHTA, CDR2 FQGNSA. The ends lost 3 bases at V and 6 bases at J; junction bases unmatched: 6. This CDR3 spans 16 amino acids.

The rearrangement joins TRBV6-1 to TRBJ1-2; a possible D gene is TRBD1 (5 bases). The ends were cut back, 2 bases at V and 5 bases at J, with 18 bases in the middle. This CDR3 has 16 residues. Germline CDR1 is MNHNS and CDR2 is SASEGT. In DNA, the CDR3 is TGTGCCAGCAGTGAACCAGGGCCCAACCGGATATATGGCTACACCTTC. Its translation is CASSEPGPNRIYGYTF.

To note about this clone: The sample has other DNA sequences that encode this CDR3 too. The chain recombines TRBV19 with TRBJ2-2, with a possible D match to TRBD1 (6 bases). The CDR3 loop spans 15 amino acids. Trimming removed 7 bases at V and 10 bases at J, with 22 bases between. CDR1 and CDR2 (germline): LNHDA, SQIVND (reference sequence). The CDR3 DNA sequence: TGTGCCAGTACCCCCGAGGGCAGATCAGGGGAGGAGCTGTTTTTT. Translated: CASTPEGRSGEELFF.